Detailed here is one T cell receptor beta chain. The sample belongs to a study of blood T cell repertoires in COVID-19. This CDR3 is 15 amino acids long. The V and J ends lost 9 bases and 5 bases, in that order; junction bases with no gene match: 14. Germline-derived CDR1 and CDR2 are LNHDA and SQIVND (reference sequence). This table comes from immunoSEQ multiplex PCR, and its TCRdb copy is limited to in-frame clones, with some not included. The sample shows approximately 330,000 clones, almost 90% of them seen only once. The V and J genes are TRBV19 and TRBJ2-7, with 9 bases that match TRBD2. The clonotype was recovered from a woman aged 40 to 50 with COVID-19, enrolled during active disease. Sequencing used peripheral blood. The CDR3 spells CASRRGVAGADEQYF. The DNA for the CDR3 is TGTGCCAGCAGGCGGGGGGTAGCGGGAGCCGACGAGCAGTACTTC.